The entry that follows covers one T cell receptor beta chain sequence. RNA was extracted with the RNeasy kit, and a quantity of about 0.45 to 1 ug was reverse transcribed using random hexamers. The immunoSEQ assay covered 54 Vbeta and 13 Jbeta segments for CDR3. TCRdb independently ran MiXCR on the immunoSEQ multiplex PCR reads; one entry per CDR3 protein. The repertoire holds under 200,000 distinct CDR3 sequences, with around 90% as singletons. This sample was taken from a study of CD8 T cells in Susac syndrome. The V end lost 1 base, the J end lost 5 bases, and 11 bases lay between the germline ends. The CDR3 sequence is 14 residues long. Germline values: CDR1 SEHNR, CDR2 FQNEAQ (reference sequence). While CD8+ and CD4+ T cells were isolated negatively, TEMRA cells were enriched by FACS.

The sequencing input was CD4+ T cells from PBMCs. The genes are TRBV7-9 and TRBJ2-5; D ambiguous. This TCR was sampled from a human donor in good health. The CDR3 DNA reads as TGTGCCAGCAGCTTAGTTTGGTCTGGTGAGACCCAGTACTTC. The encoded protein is CASSLVWSGETQYF.